This T cell receptor (beta chain) was recorded in a study of identifying expanded T cells in peripheral blood. The study's findings and limits: Clone count variance between approximately two-week samples rose with total template count.

The data were produced by immunoSEQ multiplex PCR, yet TCRdb's version contains in-frame clones alone and is incomplete. The data hold more than 95,000 clones, with more than 75% observed a single time. Collection occurred without any documented infections or immune events in donors. V lost 4 bases to trimming and J lost 6 bases; unmatched junction nucleotides: 17. The CDR3 has 17 residues. Germline V gene sequence: CDR1 ENHRY, CDR2 SYGVKD. A word on this clone: Its target is unknown.

Source material: blood. This clonotype was sampled from a person aged 18 to 75 in good health. This rearrangement joins TRBV10-3 to TRBJ1-1, with 7 bases fitting TRBD1. The chain's CDR3 is CAISGQTGAIAKAEAFF. In DNA form, the CDR3 reads TGTGCCATCAGTGGACAAACAGGGGCCATTGCTAAGGCTGAAGCTTTCTTT.